This section outlines one TCR beta chain sequence together with its context. Its target is not known. At one end the junction does not follow the germline gene, possibly because of a read error. This sample's RNA came from whole unsorted tissue. This sample was included in a study of tumor and adjacent non-tumor tissue in lung cancer. Study-wide background: Stage I to III disease affected about nine men and roughly five women aged about 30 to 76. Study results and limitations: Top 100 clones took a larger repertoire share in normal lung.

This CDR3 has 14 amino acids. Germline V lookup: CDR1 SGHAT, CDR2 FQNNGV. A modified ARM-PCR protocol with three rounds of nested PCR amplified TCRbeta. Using its own MiXCR run on the multiplex PCR reads, TCRdb lists one record per CDR3 protein. The sample yields more than 85,000 distinct CDR3 sequences, 84% seen once. The sequence was obtained from a man between 65 and 80 years old with non-small cell lung cancer. Material for sequencing was lung tumor tissue. The gene calls are TRBV11-2 and TRBJ2-7; D is undetermined. CDR3 DNA sequence: TGTGCCAGCATCGTAGTGACATCCCTCTACGAGCAGTGCTTC. Its translation is CASIVVTSLYEQCF.